This TCR beta chain was captured in a study of response to subunit inactivated influenza vaccine. TCRdb ran MiXCR on the RT-PCR reads and lists one entry per CDR3 protein. The sample lists 600,000 to 850,000 distinct CDR3 sequences; roughly 15% were seen once. General study findings and limits: It was suggested by the authors that few new T cells are recruited by each seasonal influenza vaccination.

For this clonotype: Antigen specificity is unknown.

This CDR3 is built from 17 residues. Germline V lookup: CDR1 MNHEY, CDR2 SVGEGT. V gave up 8 bases and J gave up 9 bases; unmatched junction bases: 21. The sequencing used PBMCs from blood, collected less than 15 days before vaccination. The clonotype was recovered from a man aged 45-65 years who received an inactivated influenza vaccine. The chain couples TRBV6-2 or TRBV6-3 to TRBJ2-1; 8 positions match TRBD2. CDR3 sequence reads: CASQVGWGTGGAIEQFF. CDR3 sequence (DNA): TGTGCCAGCCAGGTCGGGTGGGGCACCGGGGGGGCGATTGAGCAGTTCTTC.